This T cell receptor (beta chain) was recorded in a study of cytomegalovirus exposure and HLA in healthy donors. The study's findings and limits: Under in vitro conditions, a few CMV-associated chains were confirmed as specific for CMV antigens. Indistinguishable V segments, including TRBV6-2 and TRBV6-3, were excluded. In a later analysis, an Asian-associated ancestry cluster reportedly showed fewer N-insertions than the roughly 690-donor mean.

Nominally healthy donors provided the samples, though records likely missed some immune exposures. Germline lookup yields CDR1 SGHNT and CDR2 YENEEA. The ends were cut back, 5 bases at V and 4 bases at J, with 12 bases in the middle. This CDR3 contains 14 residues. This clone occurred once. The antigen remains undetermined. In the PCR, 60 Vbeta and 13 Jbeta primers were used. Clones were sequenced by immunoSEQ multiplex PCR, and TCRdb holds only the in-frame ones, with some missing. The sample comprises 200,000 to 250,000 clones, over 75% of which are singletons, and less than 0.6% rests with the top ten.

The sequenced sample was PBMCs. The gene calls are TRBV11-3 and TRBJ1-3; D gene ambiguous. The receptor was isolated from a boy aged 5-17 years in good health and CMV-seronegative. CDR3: CASSNAGGGNTIYF. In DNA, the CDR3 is TGTGCCAGCAGCAATGCCGGAGGCGGAAACACCATATATTTT.